This T cell receptor (beta chain) was profiled in a study of OX40 agonist ivuxolimab in advanced cancers. This table comes from immunoSEQ multiplex PCR, and its TCRdb copy is limited to in-frame clones, with some not included. The sample comprises fewer than 90,000 clones, roughly 87% of which are singletons, and under 0.25% rests with the top ten. Study-wide points: Clonal expansion by week 6 occurred in CD4+ and CD8+ blood T cells (at 0.1 to 3.0 mg/kg).

Excluded were patients having autoimmune disease history or systemic immunosuppression. With 1 base clipped from V and 2 bases from J, the junction kept 6 bases outside the gene matches. Germline V CDR1 and CDR2: SGHRS, YFSETQ. The CDR3 is 17 residues long. As concerns this clone: Its antigen remains unidentified.

This sequence was found in an adult with an advanced solid tumor such as melanoma, head and neck, liver or kidney cancer. The source was CD4+ or CD8+ T cells sorted from blood, collected in a trial of the OX40 agonist ivuxolimab. V is TRBV5-1 and J is TRBJ2-3; the match to TRBD2 covers 11 bases. The CDR3 region is CASSLMASGGFTDTQYF. DNA of the CDR3: TGCGCCAGCAGCTTGATGGCTAGCGGGGGGTTCACAGATACGCAGTATTTT.